The 22 T cell receptor beta chains reported below all come from one sample, sequenced in a study of T cells in Graves' hyperthyroidism and ophthalmopathy. RNA transcripts provided the source from which TCR beta CDR3 regions were amplified. A set of HTBI primers served as the primers for a first-round RT-PCR of the TCR CDR3. A single record per CDR3 protein comes from TCRdb applying MiXCR to the multiplex PCR reads. The top ten clones hold approximately 30% of a sample with about 280,000 distinct CDR3 sequences, about 25% of them seen once. Sequencing used blood. These receptors came from a man in his forties with Graves' hyperthyroidism that later progressed to Graves' ophthalmopathy.

This clonotype has ten or more counts. This chain connects TRBV6-1 to TRBJ1-1, with D unresolved. Germline V CDR1 and CDR2: MNHNS, SASEGT. This CDR3 contains 11 residues. The V and J ends lost 10 bases and 0 bases respectively, with 6 bases between them. CDR3 in amino acids: CATEVNTEAFF. The CDR3 DNA is TGTGCCACCGAGGTGAACACTGAAGCTTTCTTT.

This clonotype was found many times. The chain couples TRBV10-3 to TRBJ1-1; unclear D gene. Trimming stripped 7 bases from V and 1 base from J, with 10 bases between. Looked up from germline, CDR1 is ENHRY and CDR2 is SYGVKD. The CDR3 contains 13 residues. CDR3 in amino acids: CAITTETNTEAFF. The CDR3, as DNA: TGTGCCATCACAACAGAAACGAACACTGAAGCTTTCTTT.

This clonotype came up many times. V usage is TRBV29-1 and J usage is TRBJ1-3; D is uncertain. CDR1 is SQVTM and CDR2 is ANQGSEA in the germline V gene. V dropped 5 bases and J dropped 6 bases, with 14 bases sitting between them. This CDR3 spans 13 amino acids. CDR3 coding DNA: TGCAGCGTTAGAACCAAAGGCCTAAACACCATATATTTT. Protein product: CSVRTKGLNTIYF.

This clonotype showed up many times. The chain has TRBV10-3 and TRBJ2-5, with 8 bases fitting TRBD2. This CDR3 region has 17 residues. Germline V gene sequence: CDR1 ENHRY, CDR2 SYGVKD. J was trimmed by 5 bases and V by 2 bases; bases with no gene match: 13. CDR3 amino acids: CAISERFGGGSGETQYF. The CDR3 DNA follows: TGTGCCATCAGTGAGAGGTTCGGGGGGGGCTCTGGTGAGACCCAGTACTTC.

This clonotype was counted ten times or more. This sequence joins TRBV7-9 and TRBJ2-7; 9 bases agree with TRBD2. Germline assignment: CDR1 SEHNR and CDR2 FQNEAQ (reference sequence). After removal of 5 bases from V and 10 bases from J, the junction contained 12 bases not matched to a gene. CDR3 size: 14 residues. Written as DNA, the CDR3 is TGTGCCAGCAGCCCCGGGGGGACTAGCTCTTTACAGTACTTC. This translates into CASSPGGTSSLQYF. Using reference TRBV7-9 and TRBJ2-7 for the parts outside the CDR3, the full variable domain is DTGVSQNPRHKITKRGQNVTFRCDPISEHNRLYWYRQTLGQGPEFLTYFQNEAQLEKSRLLSDRFSAERPKGSFSTLEIQRTEQGDSAMYLCASSPGGTSSLQYFGPGTRLTVT.

This clonotype was detected many times. This chain uses TRBV7-8 with TRBJ2-7, with TRBD1 matching over 8 bases. CDR1 is SGHVS and CDR2 is FQNEAQ in the germline V gene. The ends lost 6 bases at V and 3 bases at J; junction bases unmatched: 7. This CDR3 comprises 14 residues. The chain's CDR3 is CASSQGQAGYEQYF. CDR3 bases: TGTGCCAGCAGTCAGGGACAGGCGGGCTACGAGCAGTACTTC.

The rearrangement uses TRBV12-3 or TRBV12-4 and TRBJ1-2, with a tentative D call TRBD1 (5 bases). The CDR3 length is 14 residues. The ends were cut back, 1 base at V and 5 bases at J, with 11 bases in the middle. The CDR3 DNA sequence: TGTGCCAGCAGTTTAGAGCTCAGGGTTTATGGCTACACCTTC. This codes for CASSLELRVYGYTF.

This clonotype was picked up a small number of times. The chain couples TRBV30 to TRBJ2-7, with D tentatively TRBD2 (6 bases). CDR1 and CDR2 (germline): GTSNPN, SVGIG (reference sequence). V was clipped by 6 bases and J by 5 bases, with 11 bases between them. The CDR3 sequence is 11 residues long. The CDR3 nucleotides read TGTGCCTGCGGGGGACCCAACGAGCAGTACTTC. This gives the protein CACGGPNEQYF.

This clonotype was seen many times. This sequence joins TRBV20-1 and TRBJ1-5, with TRBD1 as a possible D gene (5 bases). Trimming removed 4 bases at V and 0 bases at J, with 10 bases between. CDR1 DFQATT and CDR2 SNEGSKA come from the germline V gene (reference sequence). The CDR3 runs to 14 residues. As DNA, the CDR3 is TGCAGTGCTATACAGGCTTATAGCAATCAGCCCCAGCATTTT. As protein: CSAIQAYSNQPQHF.

This clonotype came up many times. The J gene is TRBJ2-7, the V gene TRBV5-1; D call uncertain. From germline, CDR1 is SGHRS and CDR2 YFSETQ. This CDR3 comprises 16 residues. With 4 bases removed from V and 0 bases from J, the gap between germline ends came to 17 bases. The CDR3 DNA follows: TGCGCCAGCAGCCCTATGTTGGAGCTGAGCTCCTACGAGCAGTACTTC. It yields the protein CASSPMLELSSYEQYF.

The genes are TRBV2 and TRBJ2-7, with D perhaps matching TRBD1 or TRBD2 (6 bases each). The ends were cut back, 7 bases at V and 6 bases at J, with 22 bases in the middle. Germline V gives CDR1 SNHLY, CDR2 FYNNEI. This CDR3 contains 15 residues. CDR3 DNA: TGTGCCAGCACCCTGGGGGCAGGGACTGGGAGCGAGCAGTACTTC. Protein: CASTLGAGTGSEQYF.

The chain couples TRBV12-3 or TRBV12-4 to TRBJ2-7, with D unclear. The V and J ends lost 6 bases and 6 bases respectively, with 12 bases between them. The CDR3 spans 12 residues. The CDR3 DNA reads as TGTGCCAGCAGGATGGCAAGTACCGAGCAGTACTTC. This codes for CASRMASTEQYF.

This clonotype was detected ten times or more. The CDR3 coding sequence is TGTGCCAGCAGCGTAGCAGCGCAGTACACTGAAGCTTTCTTT. This codes for CASSVAAQYTEAFF. This chain uses TRBV9 with TRBJ1-1; no firm D call. The V gene lost 0 bases and the J gene lost 3 bases, with 9 bases spanning the gap. CDR1 and CDR2 from the germline V gene are SGDLS and YYNGEE. The length of the CDR3 is 14 residues.

The table lists this clonotype with a few counts. The V call is TRBV27, the J call TRBJ2-2; 11 bases agree with TRBD1. The CDR3 is 16 residues long. V was pared by 6 bases and J by 4 bases, with 7 bases of the junction left unmatched. Germline V CDR1 and CDR2: MNHEY, SMNVEV (reference sequence). The DNA of the CDR3 is TGTGCCAGCAGCCCAGGGACAGGGGGGTTCACCGGGGAGCTGTTTTTT. Residues: CASSPGTGGFTGELFF.

This clonotype was seen at least ten times. The V call is TRBV4-1, the J call TRBJ2-5, with a tentative D call TRBD1 (6 bases). The ends were cut back, 1 base at V and 7 bases at J, with 19 bases in the middle. The CDR3 loop spans 16 amino acids. Germline V CDR1 and CDR2: MGHRA, YSYEKL. CDR3 sequence: CASSQAPGQPEGTQYF. CDR3 in DNA: TGCGCCAGCAGCCAAGCCCCAGGACAGCCCGAAGGGACCCAGTACTTC.

This clonotype was seen ten or more times. The rearrangement links TRBV11-3 to TRBJ2-5; TRBD2 matches at 7 bases. CDR1 and CDR2 from the germline V gene are SGHNT and YENEEA. V was pared by 0 bases and J by 1 base, with 5 bases of the junction left unmatched. CDR3 length: 16 amino acids. In DNA, the CDR3 is TGTGCCAGCAGCTTAGAAGGGTCTAGCGGCCAAGAGACCCAGTACTTC. Translation gives CASSLEGSSGQETQYF.

The CDR3 loop reads CASTLIQGLTGELFF. The CDR3 bases are TGTGCCAGCACCCTCATACAGGGCCTCACCGGGGAGCTGTTTTTT. V usage is TRBV6-2 or TRBV6-3 and J usage is TRBJ2-2, with TRBD1 as a possible D gene (6 bases). V dropped 7 bases and J dropped 4 bases, with 16 bases sitting between them. Per the germline V gene, CDR1 is MNHEY and CDR2 is SVGEGT. This CDR3 is built from 15 residues.

The chain uses TRBV18 and TRBJ2-7, with D possibly matching TRBD1 (5 bases). The CDR3 length is 15 residues. Germline CDR1 is KGHSH and CDR2 is LQKENI. V gave up 3 bases and J gave up 2 bases, with 14 bases separating them. The CDR3 loop is CASSPAGQGAYEQYF. DNA for the CDR3: TGTGCCAGCTCACCGGCTGGGCAGGGTGCCTACGAGCAGTACTTC.

This clonotype was found many times. The chain has TRBV6-1 and TRBJ1-2; TRBD1 might be the D (5 bases). Between the trimmed V and J ends, which lost 0 bases and 4 bases, there was a span of 9 bases. Germline-derived CDR1 and CDR2 are MNHNS and SASEGT. The CDR3 runs 14 residues. In DNA form, the CDR3 reads TGTGCCAGCAGTGAAGCGGTCAGGGTCTATGGCTACACCTTC. This sequence encodes CASSEAVRVYGYTF.

The CDR3 region is CASSIPRLAGGPTGELFF. CDR3 nucleotide sequence: TGTGCCAGCAGTATCCCCAGACTAGCGGGAGGTCCCACCGGGGAGCTGTTTTTT. The rearrangement uses TRBV28 and TRBJ2-2, with 13 bases aligning to TRBD2. CDR3 length equals 18 residues. The V segment lost 5 bases and the J segment 4 bases; nucleotides outside the gene matches: 10. Germline assignment: CDR1 MDHEN and CDR2 SYDVKM. The full variable domain, with the rest looked up from reference TRBV28 and TRBJ2-2, is DVKVTQSSRYLVKRTGEKVFLECVQDMDHENMFWYRQDPGLGLRLIYFSYDVKMKEKGDIPEGYSVSREKKERFSLILESASTNQTSMYLCASSIPRLAGGPTGELFFGEGSRLTVL.

This clonotype has more than one count but fewer than ten. This chain uses TRBV29-1 with TRBJ1-1; no reliable D call. The germline CDR1 and CDR2 sequences are SQVTM and ANQGSEA. Deletions cut 7 bases from V and 1 base from J, with 13 bases between. The CDR3 is made up of 13 amino acids. In DNA form, the CDR3 reads TGCAGCGCTCGGAGCCAGTCGAACACTGAAGCTTTCTTT. Protein sequence: CSARSQSNTEAFF.

This clonotype occurred once. This chain connects TRBV30 to TRBJ1-1; 10 bases are shared with TRBD1. Trimming cost V 1 base and J 7 bases; bases outside gene matches: 6. CDR1 is GTSNPN, CDR2 SVGIG, per germline (reference sequence). The CDR3 has 14 residues. The CDR3 sequence: CAWSAGQGIYEAFF. Here the CDR3 DNA reads TGTGCCTGGAGTGCGGGACAGGGGATATATGAAGCTTTCTTT.